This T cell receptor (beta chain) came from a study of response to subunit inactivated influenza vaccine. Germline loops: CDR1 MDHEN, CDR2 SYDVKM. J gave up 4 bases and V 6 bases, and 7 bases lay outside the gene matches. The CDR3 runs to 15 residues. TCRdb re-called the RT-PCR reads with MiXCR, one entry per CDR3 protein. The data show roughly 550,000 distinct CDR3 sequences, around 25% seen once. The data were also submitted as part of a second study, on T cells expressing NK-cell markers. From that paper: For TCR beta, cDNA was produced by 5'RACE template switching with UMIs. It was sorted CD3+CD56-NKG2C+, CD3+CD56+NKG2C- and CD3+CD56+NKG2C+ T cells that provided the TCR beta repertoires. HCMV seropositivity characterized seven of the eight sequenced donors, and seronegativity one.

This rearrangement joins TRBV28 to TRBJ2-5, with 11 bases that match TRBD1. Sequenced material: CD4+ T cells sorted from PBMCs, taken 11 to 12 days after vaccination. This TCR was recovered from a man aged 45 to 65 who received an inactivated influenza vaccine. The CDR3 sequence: CASRTGTGGVETQYF. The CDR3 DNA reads TGTGCCAGCAGGACCGGGACAGGGGGTGTAGAGACCCAGTACTTC. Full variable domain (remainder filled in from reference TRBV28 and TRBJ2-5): DVKVTQSSRYLVKRTGEKVFLECVQDMDHENMFWYRQDPGLGLRLIYFSYDVKMKEKGDIPEGYSVSREKKERFSLILESASTNQTSMYLCASRTGTGGVETQYFGPGTRLLVL.